Listed below are T cell receptor beta chains from one sample, sequenced in a study of human thymus T cells. Only in-frame clones appear in the TCRdb table, and some are missing; sequencing was by immunoSEQ multiplex PCR. The sample carries about 50,000 clones, about 95% recorded once. Sequencing used blood. The receptors stem from a girl under three years old with a congenital heart defect but otherwise immunologically healthy. The CDR3 runs from the conserved cysteine through the conserved F or W. D genes are given only for firm matches. Size is stated for part of the rows, as once, few or many counts, or as a class when the clone is expanded.

cdr3_aa cdr3_nt v_call d_call clone_size j_call
CSAPGGTEAFF TGCAGTGCTCCTGGGGGGACTGAAGCTTTCTTT TRBV20-1 - - TRBJ1-1
CSAKGGTEAFF TGCAGTGCTAAGGGTGGCACTGAAGCTTTCTTT TRBV20-1 - - TRBJ1-1
CASSLRSGSGYEQFF TGCGCCAGCAGCTTGAGGTCGGGAAGCGGCTATGAGCAGTTCTTC TRBV5-1 - - TRBJ2-1
CASSLWGLLPDAFF TGTGCCAGCAGCTTGTGGGGCTTGCTCCCTGACGCTTTCTTT TRBV5-4 - - TRBJ1-1
CASSQEARYEQYF TGTGCCAGCAGCCAAGAGGCTAGGTACGAGCAGTACTTC TRBV4-2 - once TRBJ2-7
CASSLRAGASGHLVYEQYF TGTGCCAGCAGCTTAAGGGCGGGCGCTAGCGGGCATCTAGTCTACGAGCAGTACTTC TRBV7-9 TRBD2 - TRBJ2-7
CAIRGQGKTHDGYTF TGTGCCATCAGGGGACAGGGGAAAACACACGATGGCTACACCTTC TRBV10-3 TRBD1 - TRBJ1-2
CASSEGTSGTRREQYF TGTGCCAGCAGCGAAGGGACTAGCGGGACTCGTCGGGAGCAGTACTTC TRBV9 TRBD2 - TRBJ2-7
CACRGQFTDTQYF TGTGCCTGCAGGGGGCAGTTCACAGATACGCAGTATTTT TRBV30 TRBD1 - TRBJ2-3
CASSLVGTSGSANHNEQFF TGTGCCAGCAGCTTAGTGGGGACTAGCGGGAGCGCGAACCACAATGAGCAGTTCTTC TRBV11-3 TRBD2 - TRBJ2-1
CASSYPAGNTEAFF TGTGCCAGCAGTTACCCCGCGGGTAACACTGAAGCTTTCTTT TRBV6-6 - once TRBJ1-1
CASSKALEGQAGNTIYF TGTGCCAGCAGCAAAGCGCTAGAAGGGCAAGCTGGAAACACCATATATTTT TRBV21-1 - - TRBJ1-3
CASSSSPHLAGYTGELFF TGTGCCAGCAGTTCCTCTCCCCATTTAGCGGGGTACACCGGGGAGCTGTTTTTT TRBV28 TRBD2 - TRBJ2-2
CASGAGLSNTGELFF TGTGCCAGCGGTGCGGGCCTCTCGAACACCGGGGAGCTGTTTTTT TRBV4-2 - - TRBJ2-2
CASSRTDSYEKLFF TGTGCCAGCAGTCGGACAGACTCCTATGAAAAACTGTTTTTT TRBV6-5 - - TRBJ1-4
CASRGGNQPQHF TGTGCCAGCAGGGGAGGCAATCAGCCCCAGCATTTT TRBV28 - - TRBJ1-5
CASSQATYNTGELFF TGCGCCAGCAGCCAAGCGACTTATAACACCGGGGAGCTGTTTTTT TRBV4-3 - - TRBJ2-2
CASSDRRGTEAFF TGTGCCAGCAGTGACAGAAGGGGCACTGAAGCTTTCTTT TRBV25-1 - - TRBJ1-1